This T cell receptor (beta chain) was captured in a study of blood T cell repertoires in COVID-19. Across the whole study: From the United States, Italy and Spain came samples of acute and convalescent COVID-19. Sample material is recorded as cDNA or gDNA derived from T cells, B-cell-depleted T cells, or PBMCs.

Per the germline V gene, CDR1 is LNHNV and CDR2 is YYDKDF (reference sequence). The junction had 10 bases not matched to a gene; V was cut back by 5 bases and J by 9 bases. This CDR3 has 15 amino acids. Methods used by the authors: The assay estimated nucleated cells by amplifying reference gene primers. Measured with immunoSEQ multiplex PCR; TCRdb has only the in-frame clones, and not every one. V and J calls and clone size are given by that table; D and trimming were obtained from the DNA. This sample has 150,000 to 180,000 clones, with 91% found just once. The TCR comes from a man aged 45-60 years with acute or convalescent COVID-19. The rearrangement links TRBV15 to TRBJ1-6; 7 positions agree with TRBD1. Sequencing was done on a sample of peripheral blood. CDR3 loop: CATSGSGTVTSPLHF. Written as DNA, the CDR3 is TGTGCCACCAGCGGCTCCGGGACAGTCACTTCACCCCTCCACTTT.